The rows below give T cell receptor beta chains drawn from one sample of a study of blood T cell repertoires in COVID-19. TCRdb keeps only in-frame clones here, not all; method: immunoSEQ multiplex PCR. The sample holds about 130,000 clones; 80% to 90% are singletons and the top ten take roughly 13%. The specimen was peripheral blood. Source of these receptors: a human donor in a cohort sampled during active COVID-19. CDR3s include the opening cysteine and the closing phenylalanine or tryptophan. Each record gives: J gene, V gene, D gene, clone size, CDR3 length, CDR3 DNA, CDR3 protein. D genes are given only for firm matches. Clone sizes are given selectively: once, few, many, or a class where the clone is expanded.

J gene: TRBJ2-2
V gene: TRBV30
D gene: .
clone size: .
CDR3 length: 12
CDR3 DNA: TGTGCCTGGTCCTCTGGGCCCGGGGAGCTGTTTTTT
CDR3 protein: CAWSSGPGELFF

J gene: TRBJ1-3
V gene: TRBV12-5
D gene: TRBD1
clone size: few
CDR3 length: 14
CDR3 DNA: TGTGCTAGTGGCATGGACAGGGGGGGAAACACCATATATTTT
CDR3 protein: CASGMDRGGNTIYF

J gene: TRBJ1-2
V gene: TRBV27
D gene: TRBD1
clone size: .
CDR3 length: 15
CDR3 DNA: TGTGCCAGCAGGCCAGCAGGGGGCCGGAACTATGGCTACACCTTC
CDR3 protein: CASRPAGGRNYGYTF

J gene: TRBJ2-1
V gene: TRBV15
D gene: TRBD2
clone size: .
CDR3 length: 16
CDR3 DNA: TGTGCCACCAGCAGAAGGAGCGGGGGTTTTTACAATGAGCAGTTCTTC
CDR3 protein: CATSRRSGGFYNEQFF

J gene: TRBJ1-5
V gene: TRBV6-5
D gene: .
clone size: .
CDR3 length: 13
CDR3 DNA: TGTGCCAGCAGTTACGGGGGAGGTCAGCCCCAGCATTTT
CDR3 protein: CASSYGGGQPQHF

J gene: TRBJ2-7
V gene: TRBV12-3/TRBV12-4
D gene: TRBD1
clone size: .
CDR3 length: 13
CDR3 DNA: TGTGCCAGCCGACACAGGGGTAACTACGAGCAGTACTTC
CDR3 protein: CASRHRGNYEQYF

J gene: TRBJ1-3
V gene: TRBV5-1
D gene: .
clone size: .
CDR3 length: 14
CDR3 DNA: TGCGCCAGCAGCCAGGGGTCTCCTGGAAACACCATATATTTT
CDR3 protein: CASSQGSPGNTIYF

J gene: TRBJ2-3
V gene: TRBV6-5
D gene: TRBD2
clone size: .
CDR3 length: 15
CDR3 DNA: TGTGCCAGCAGTTACCGCGGGGGGGCCGCAGATACGCAGTATTTT
CDR3 protein: CASSYRGGAADTQYF

J gene: TRBJ1-4
V gene: TRBV2
D gene: .
clone size: .
CDR3 length: 16
CDR3 DNA: TGTGCCAGCAGGGATGACAGTCCTACAACTAATGAAAAACTGTTTTTT
CDR3 protein: CASRDDSPTTNEKLFF

J gene: TRBJ2-5
V gene: TRBV5-1
D gene: .
clone size: once
CDR3 length: 15
CDR3 DNA: TGCGCCAGCAGCTTAAATCAGCGATTCGAAGAGACCCAGTACTTC
CDR3 protein: CASSLNQRFEETQYF